The next 25 T cell receptor beta chains were all read from a single sample in a study of T-cell memory formation after mild COVID-19. TCRdb passed the 5' RACE reads through MiXCR, listing each CDR3 protein once. In the table there are roughly 600,000 distinct CDR3 sequences, more than 15% of which are singletons. Material: PBMCs or a T cell subset sorted from them (not recorded which). The receptors stem from an adult woman who had mild COVID-19 (a few samples of this study predate the infection). Cell type and time point are not known.

The rearrangement uses TRBV12-3 or TRBV12-4 and TRBJ2-7, with 11 positions matching TRBD2. Trimming at V came to 2 bases and at J to 0 bases, leaving 3 bases not matched to a gene. The CDR3 length is 16 residues. CDR3 sequence: CASSLSLAGGSYEQYF. CDR3 DNA: TGTGCCAGCAGTTTAAGCCTAGCGGGAGGCTCCTACGAGCAGTACTTC.

This clonotype appeared a few times. The CDR3 DNA is TGTGCCAGCAGCCCATATGGGACAGGACCGCGAAGCTCCTACGAGCAGTACTTC. Its translation is CASSPYGTGPRSSYEQYF. The chain has TRBV7-8 and TRBJ2-7; the match to TRBD1 covers 8 bases. The germline CDR1 and CDR2 sequences are SGHVS and FQNEAQ. CDR3 length equals 18 residues. With 5 bases clipped from V and 0 bases from J, the junction kept 15 bases outside the gene matches.

The J gene is TRBJ2-3, the V gene TRBV20-1; D is unclear. The CDR3 has 12 residues. Germline V gives CDR1 DFQATT, CDR2 SNEGSKA (reference sequence). Trimming left V 3 bases short and J 6 bases short, with 10 bases between. In nucleotides, the CDR3 is TGCAGTGCTAGTTCATCCTCTGATACGCAGTATTTT. Amino acid sequence: CSASSSSDTQYF.

The V call is TRBV29-1, the J call TRBJ2-5, with 9 bases aligning to TRBD2. V dropped 4 bases and J dropped 2; count of bases not matched to a gene: 5. The length of the CDR3 is 14 residues. Germline CDR1 and CDR2: SQVTM and ANQGSEA. Here the CDR3 DNA reads TGCAGCGTTGTCCGCCTAGCGGGGCAAGAGACCCAGTACTTC. This translates into CSVVRLAGQETQYF. The whole variable domain, remainder taken from reference TRBV29-1 and TRBJ2-5, is SAVISQKPSRDICQRGTSLTIQCQVDSQVTMMFWYRQQPGQSLTLIATANQGSEATYESGFVIDKFPISRPNLTFSTLTVSNMSPEDSSIYLCSVVRLAGQETQYFGPGTRLLVL.

The rearrangement links TRBV4-1 to TRBJ1-5; TRBD1 aligns across 10 bases. V lost 4 bases to trimming and J lost 0 bases; unmatched junction nucleotides: 6. The CDR3 sequence is 17 residues long. Germline V CDR1 and CDR2: MGHRA, YSYEKL. CDR3 loop: CASSPTGGLYSNQPQHF. As DNA, the CDR3 is TGCGCCAGCAGCCCGACAGGGGGCCTGTATAGCAATCAGCCCCAGCATTTT.

The chain links TRBV10-3 to TRBJ2-5, with TRBD2 matching over 10 bases. V was pared by 6 bases and J by 4 bases, with 5 bases of the junction left unmatched. The CDR3 runs to 14 residues. Germline V gives CDR1 ENHRY, CDR2 SYGVKD. CDR3 sequence reads: CAIRSSGSLETQYF. The CDR3 DNA reads TGTGCCATCAGATCTAGCGGGAGTTTAGAGACCCAGTACTTC.

V usage is TRBV19 and J usage is TRBJ2-7; perhaps TRBD1 as D (7 bases). Germline CDR1 is LNHDA and CDR2 is SQIVND (reference sequence). The CDR3 is made up of 16 amino acids. The ends were cut back, 3 bases at V and 5 bases at J, with 20 bases in the middle. CDR3 residues: CASSISSGGILNEQYF. In DNA, the CDR3 is TGTGCCAGTAGTATCTCCTCAGGGGGGATTTTAAACGAGCAGTACTTC. The variable domain in full, with the rest retrieved from reference TRBV19 and TRBJ2-7, is DGGITQSPKYLFRKEGQNVTLSCEQNLNHDAMYWYRQDPGQGLRLIYYSQIVNDFQKGDIAEGYSVSREKKESFPLTVTSAQKNPTAFYLCASSISSGGILNEQYFGPGTRLTVT.

This rearrangement joins TRBV12-3 or TRBV12-4 to TRBJ1-6; the D is unclear. The V end lost 8 bases, the J end lost 0 bases, and 14 bases lay between the germline ends. The CDR3 totals 16 residues. The CDR3 spells CASGESGSSYNSPLHF. DNA for the CDR3: TGTGCCAGCGGTGAATCCGGAAGCTCCTATAATTCACCCCTCCACTTT.

The chain recombines TRBV7-3 with TRBJ2-5; TRBD2 might be the D (6 bases). Germline CDR1 and CDR2: SGHTA and FQGTGA. With 2 bases removed from V and 7 bases from J, the gap between germline ends came to 14 bases. The CDR3 runs 14 residues. Here the CDR3 reads CASSLALAGGTQYF. The CDR3 DNA is TGTGCCAGCAGCTTAGCACTAGCTGGGGGGACCCAGTACTTC.

The chain uses TRBV5-4 and TRBJ2-6, with D unresolved. The length of the CDR3 is 17 residues. Trimming removed 0 bases at V and 0 bases at J, with 10 bases between. Germline V lookup: CDR1 SGHNT, CDR2 YYREEE (reference sequence). CDR3 in DNA: TGTGCCAGCAGCTTGGCCGGCCGCCGCTCTGGGGCCAACGTCCTGACTTTC. It codes for CASSLAGRRSGANVLTF.

V usage is TRBV24-1 and J usage is TRBJ1-5, with D possibly being TRBD1 (6 bases). Germline V gene lookup returns CDR1 KGHDR and CDR2 SFDVKD. The CDR3 consists of 14 residues. The V and J ends lost 7 bases and 4 bases respectively, with 13 bases between them. This chain's CDR3 is CATSVTGSNQPQHF. The CDR3 DNA reads TGTGCCACCAGCGTAACAGGGAGTAATCAGCCCCAGCATTTT.

The sample holds a few counts of this clonotype. V usage is TRBV12-3 or TRBV12-4 and J usage is TRBJ2-7, with 10 bases matching TRBD1. There are 13 residues in the CDR3. V lost 8 bases and J lost 4; bases outside the gene matches: 5. The CDR3 loop reads CASGQGGPYEQYF. The CDR3 DNA is TGTGCCAGCGGACAGGGGGGGCCATACGAGCAGTACTTC.

Only a few counts were recorded for this clonotype. The chain carries TRBV29-1 and TRBJ2-7; D perhaps matches TRBD1 (6 bases). The germline V and J ends were trimmed by 5 bases and 1 base, with 15 bases remaining between them. The CDR3 loop spans 14 amino acids. The germline V gene encodes CDR1 SQVTM and CDR2 ANQGSEA. The CDR3 loop is CSVTRTAVSYEQYF. The CDR3, as DNA: TGCAGCGTTACCAGGACAGCGGTTTCCTACGAGCAGTACTTC.

The V gene is TRBV6-2 or TRBV6-3, the J gene TRBJ1-2; no reliable D call. This CDR3 has 16 amino acids. Trimming took 8 bases from V and 0 from J, leaving 19 bases between them. Looked up from germline, CDR1 is MNHEY and CDR2 is SVGEGT. The CDR3 coding sequence is TGTGCCAGCCTCACCACCGGGCCTGCTTCTAACTATGGCTACACCTTC. Encoded protein: CASLTTGPASNYGYTF.

The table lists this clonotype with many counts. The chain is built from TRBV7-2 and TRBJ1-2, with D uncertain. V lost 1 base and J lost 4, with 7 bases in between. Germline V lookup: CDR1 SGHTA, CDR2 FQGNSA. This CDR3 is built from 13 residues. The CDR3: CASSLGGIYGYTF. CDR3 DNA: TGTGCCAGCAGCTTAGGAGGGATCTATGGCTACACCTTC.

A few counts support this clonotype. V and J are TRBV5-1 and TRBJ2-7, with 13 bases aligning to TRBD2. Trimming took 4 bases from V and 0 from J; bases not matched to a gene: 4. Germline loops: CDR1 SGHRS, CDR2 YFSETQ. The CDR3 length is 16 residues. In nucleotides, the CDR3 is TGCGCCAGCAGCCGGACTAGCGGGAGAAACTCCTACGAGCAGTACTTC. It specifies CASSRTSGRNSYEQYF.

This clonotype has at least ten counts. The chain uses TRBV7-8 and TRBJ1-1; 7 nucleotides line up with TRBD1. The CDR3 is 16 amino acids. Trimming cost V 3 bases and J 5 bases; bases outside gene matches: 12. In germline, CDR1 is SGHVS, CDR2 FQNEAQ. The CDR3 reads CASSFPGQAGGTEAFF. Here the CDR3 DNA reads TGTGCCAGCAGCTTTCCAGGACAGGCAGGTGGGACTGAAGCTTTCTTT.

The J gene is TRBJ2-7, the V gene TRBV15, with 7 bases matching TRBD1. After removal of 5 bases from V and 1 base from J, the junction contained 5 bases not matched to a gene. CDR3 length: 14 residues. Germline V gene lookup returns CDR1 LNHNV and CDR2 YYDKDF (reference sequence). This chain's CDR3 is CATSARDSSYEQYF. The DNA for the CDR3 is TGTGCCACCAGCGCCCGGGACAGTTCCTACGAGCAGTACTTC.

This clonotype was observed a handful of times. V usage is TRBV3-1 and J usage is TRBJ1-2; 8 positions match TRBD1. Germline trimming cut 2 bases from V and 7 bases from J; bases unmatched to any gene: 6. The CDR3 is 14 residues long. Germline V gene lookup returns CDR1 LGHDT and CDR2 YNNKEL (reference sequence). The CDR3: CASSQPMTGAGYTF. The CDR3 DNA sequence: TGTGCCAGCAGCCAACCCATGACAGGGGCTGGCTACACCTTC.

The J gene is TRBJ1-5, the V gene TRBV6-2 or TRBV6-3; possible D gene TRBD1, 6 bases. V was trimmed by 4 bases and J by 4 bases, leaving 8 bases between them. CDR1 MNHEY and CDR2 SVGEGT come from the germline V gene. The length of the CDR3 is 13 residues. CDR3 in amino acids: CASSSTGNQPQHF. DNA for the CDR3: TGTGCCAGCAGTTCTACAGGGAATCAGCCCCAGCATTTT.

This chain uses TRBV9 with TRBJ2-1; 7 bases align to TRBD1. This CDR3 has 15 amino acids. The V and J ends lost 3 bases and 0 bases, in that order; junction bases with no gene match: 3. The germline V gene has CDR1 SGDLS and CDR2 YYNGEE. The CDR3: CASSGRDSSYNEQFF. CDR3 nucleotide sequence: TGTGCCAGCAGCGGCCGGGACAGCTCCTACAATGAGCAGTTCTTC.

This clonotype was counted only a few times. The J gene is TRBJ2-7, the V gene TRBV18; D assignment may be TRBD1 or TRBD2 (5 bases each). V dropped 3 bases and J dropped 5 bases, with 11 bases sitting between them. The CDR3 extends over 13 amino acids. The germline V gene encodes CDR1 KGHSH and CDR2 LQKENI. CDR3 coding DNA: TGTGCCAGCTCACCCGTCGGGGCGAACGAGCAGTACTTC. Translation gives CASSPVGANEQYF.

This clonotype was counted between two and nine times. The chain carries TRBV7-2 and TRBJ2-7; D gene ambiguous. V was trimmed by 1 base and J by 3 bases, leaving 10 bases between them. CDR1 and CDR2 from the germline V gene are SGHTA and FQGNSA. The CDR3 runs to 14 residues. The CDR3 coding sequence is TGTGCCAGCAGCTTAGTCCCCGGCGGCTACGAGCAGTACTTC. Amino acid sequence: CASSLVPGGYEQYF. Combining the CDR3 with reference TRBV7-2 and TRBJ2-7 gives the whole variable domain GAGVSQSPSNKVTEKGKDVELRCDPISGHTALYWYRQSLGQGLEFLIYFQGNSAPDKSGLPSDRFSAERTGGSVSTLTIQRTQQEDSAVYLCASSLVPGGYEQYFGPGTRLTVT.

This clonotype has more than one count but fewer than ten. The J gene is TRBJ1-5, the V gene TRBV10-3; D is ambiguous. This CDR3 region has 13 residues. The germline V gene has CDR1 ENHRY and CDR2 SYGVKD. Deletions cut 8 bases from V and 4 bases from J, with 12 bases between. DNA of the CDR3: TGTGCCATCTCGTCCGCACAAAATCAGCCCCAGCATTTT. It specifies CAISSAQNQPQHF.

The rearrangement links TRBV7-6 to TRBJ1-2; 10 nucleotides align to TRBD1. The CDR3 loop spans 18 amino acids. The V gene's germline CDR1 is SGHVS and CDR2 FNYEAQ. Unmatched junction bases numbered 15, after V lost 0 bases and J lost 8 bases. CDR3 residues: CASSLAGTGESMSGGYTF. The CDR3 DNA sequence: TGTGCCAGCAGCTTAGCTGGGACAGGGGAATCCATGTCGGGCGGCTACACCTTC.